Included here is one T cell receptor beta chain sequence, with context. CDR1 and CDR2 from the germline V gene are ENHRY and SYGVKD. The CDR3 consists of 14 residues. With 9 bases clipped from V and 6 bases from J, the junction kept 6 bases outside the gene matches. This sample was taken from a study of monozygotic twins with cystic fibrosis. TCRdb's copy holds only in-frame clones and misses some; the assay was immunoSEQ multiplex PCR. The sample has approximately 15,000 clones; about 93% are singletons. This TCR was sampled from a girl aged 2 to 9 with cystic fibrosis. The specimen sequenced was blood. This chain links TRBV10-3 with TRBJ2-1, with 12 bases aligning to TRBD2. CDR3 sequence (DNA): TGTGCCATAGCCCAGGGACTAGCGGGCAATGAGCAGTTCTTC. This encodes CAIAQGLAGNEQFF.